The 18 T cell receptor beta chains below all came from one sample that was sequenced in a study of cytomegalovirus exposure and HLA in healthy donors. Researchers ran the PCR with 60 Vbeta and 13 Jbeta primers. The table came from immunoSEQ multiplex PCR; TCRdb's copy has only in-frame clones and leaves some out. The sample has some 120,000 clones; about 70% are singletons. The sample taken for sequencing was PBMCs. The receptors here all came from a woman aged 40-49 years in good health and CMV-seronegative.

This clone appeared a few times. The chain joins TRBV11-3 to TRBJ2-2, with 9 bases lining up with TRBD1. Germline V gene data show CDR1 as SGHNT and CDR2 as YENEEA. V shed 5 bases and J 4 bases; nucleotides not matched to a gene: 8. The CDR3 is 16 amino acids. The CDR3, as DNA: TGTGCCAGCAGCGCCGGACAGGGGACAGCCACCGGGGAGCTGTTTTTT. This codes for CASSAGQGTATGELFF.

The sample holds a few counts of this clone. The rearrangement uses TRBV30 and TRBJ1-2, with 8 bases that match TRBD1. The CDR3 is made up of 18 amino acids. V shed 2 bases, J shed 1 base, and the junction held 15 bases outside the gene matches. Germline V gene lookup returns CDR1 GTSNPN and CDR2 SVGIG (reference sequence). The CDR3 loop reads CAWSSDRGQRVVNYGYTF. The DNA for the CDR3 is TGTGCCTGGAGTAGTGACAGGGGCCAACGAGTGGTTAACTATGGCTACACCTTC.

This chain connects TRBV10-3 to TRBJ1-2, with TRBD1 as a possible D gene (5 bases). CDR1 and CDR2 from the germline V gene are ENHRY and SYGVKD. Trimming shortened V by 3 bases and J by 5 bases, and 22 bases separated the two germline ends. The CDR3 is 17 amino acids. The CDR3 reads CAISDGAQGPLGYGYTF. For the CDR3, the DNA is TGTGCCATCAGTGATGGTGCTCAGGGTCCCTTGGGGTATGGCTACACCTTC.

This sequence joins TRBV6-5 and TRBJ2-5; a weak D match, TRBD2 (5 bases). V was pared by 6 bases and J by 8 bases, with 16 bases between. This CDR3 comprises 13 residues. The germline V gene has CDR1 MNHEY and CDR2 SVGAGI. The CDR3 is CASSLTEGQTQYF. As DNA, the CDR3 is TGTGCCAGCAGCCTCACCGAGGGCCAAACCCAGTACTTC.

In the case of this clone: Germline is not matched at one junction end, which may reflect a read error. The V gene is TRBV7-9, the J gene TRBJ1-1; D not certain. In germline, CDR1 is SEHNR, CDR2 FQNEAQ (reference sequence). This CDR3 is 14 amino acids long. The CDR3, as DNA: TGTTCCAGCAGCTTCCTCCCGCGGCGCCCTGAAGCTTTCTTT. Amino acids: CSSSFLPRRPEAFF.

The CDR3 nucleotides read TGCGCCAGCAGCCCTGGGACAGAATCGTCTGGCTATGGCTACACCTTC. Protein product: CASSPGTESSGYGYTF. This sequence joins TRBV5-1 and TRBJ1-2; 7 bases match TRBD1. The CDR3 has 16 amino acids. The germline V gene has CDR1 SGHRS and CDR2 YFSETQ. Trimming cost V 4 bases and J 4 bases; bases outside gene matches: 13.

The rearrangement joins TRBV4-1 to TRBJ1-1, with 7 positions matching TRBD1. V lost 0 bases to trimming and J lost 2 bases; unmatched junction nucleotides: 12. This CDR3 is built from 18 residues. CDR1 is MGHRA, CDR2 YSYEKL, per germline. In DNA, the CDR3 is TGCGCCAGCAGCCAAGAGAGTCGGCCGGGACAGCTAAACACTGAAGCTTTCTTT. Protein product: CASSQESRPGQLNTEAFF.

The chain combines TRBV9 with TRBJ1-3, with unresolved D. Trimming cost V 0 bases and J 4 bases, with 11 bases left between them. This CDR3 comprises 15 residues. Germline assignment: CDR1 SGDLS and CDR2 YYNGEE. CDR3 nucleotides: TGTGCCAGCAGCGTAGGGAACGGGATCGGAAACACCATATATTTT. Its protein product is CASSVGNGIGNTIYF.

This chain connects TRBV21-1 to TRBJ1-1. TRBV21-1 is labeled a pseudogene. The length of the CDR3 is 20 residues. The CDR3 DNA reads as TGTGCCAGCAGCAAAGAACTAGCGTCTAGGGTGATGTGCATGAACACTGAAGCTTTCTTT. It is translated as CASSKELASRVMCMNTEAFF.

This clone appeared a single time. V is TRBV19 and J is TRBJ2-2; D unclear. The germline V gene has CDR1 LNHDA and CDR2 SQIVND (reference sequence). Trimming stripped 9 bases from V and 0 bases from J, with 8 bases between. The CDR3 totals 13 residues. This CDR3 is CASLRTNTGELFF. The DNA of the CDR3 is TGTGCCAGCCTACGCACGAACACCGGGGAGCTGTTTTTT. The full variable domain, completed using reference TRBV19 and TRBJ2-2, is DGGITQSPKYLFRKEGQNVTLSCEQNLNHDAMYWYRQDPGQGLRLIYYSQIVNDFQKGDIAEGYSVSREKKESFPLTVTSAQKNPTAFYLCASLRTNTGELFFGEGSRLTVL.

The chain has TRBV7-2 and TRBJ2-3; TRBD2 agrees at 12 bases. V shed 3 bases, J shed 4 bases, and the junction held 5 bases outside the gene matches. The CDR3 is 16 amino acids. CDR1 is SGHTA, CDR2 FQGNSA, per germline. The CDR3 region is CASSFSSGGAADTQYF. For the CDR3, the DNA is TGTGCCAGCAGCTTTTCTAGCGGGGGGGCCGCAGATACGCAGTATTTT.

CDR3 region: CASSPPGLAGTTDTQYF. CDR3 bases: TGTGCCAGCAGCCCACCGGGACTAGCGGGAACCACAGATACGCAGTATTTT. The genes are TRBV7-2 and TRBJ2-3; 13 positions match TRBD2. V was pared by 5 bases and J by 2 bases, with 7 bases of the junction left unmatched. Germline values: CDR1 SGHTA, CDR2 FQGNSA. The CDR3 runs to 17 residues.

This chain joins TRBV30 and TRBJ2-1; D gene unclear. V gave up 1 base and J gave up 1 base, with 11 bases separating them. CDR3 length equals 15 residues. Germline V CDR1 and CDR2: GTSNPN, SVGIG (reference sequence). The CDR3 nucleotides are TGTGCCTGGAGTGCCGCGGAACTTTCCTACAATGAGCAGTTCTTC. As protein: CAWSAAELSYNEQFF.

The chain links TRBV6-4 to TRBJ2-3; 12 nucleotides line up with TRBD2. V trimming: 4 bases; J trimming: 5 bases; junction bases outside the gene matches: 4. CDR3 length: 15 amino acids. Germline loops: CDR1 MRHNA, CDR2 SNTAGT. CDR3 amino acids: CASSASGGAEDTQYF. CDR3 in DNA: TGTGCCAGCAGTGCTAGCGGGGGGGCCGAAGATACGCAGTATTTT.

The rearrangement joins TRBV27 to TRBJ2-2; D is unresolved. Germline assignment: CDR1 MNHEY and CDR2 SMNVEV (reference sequence). Trimming removed 3 bases at V and 6 bases at J, with 8 bases between. CDR3 length equals 13 residues. The CDR3 is CASSFTPAGELFF. CDR3 DNA: TGTGCCAGCAGTTTCACCCCAGCCGGGGAGCTGTTTTTT.

This clone was picked up a small number of times. The V and J genes are TRBV7-2 and TRBJ1-1; D unclear. The V end was cut by 1 base, the J end by 0 bases, with 3 bases between. This CDR3 has 13 amino acids. The germline CDR1 and CDR2 sequences are SGHTA and FQGNSA. The CDR3 bases are TGTGCCAGCAGCTTAGTTATGAACACTGAAGCTTTCTTT. The encoded protein is CASSLVMNTEAFF.

This clone was detected only a few times. V gene TRBV30 combines with J gene TRBJ2-2, with TRBD1 identical over 10 bases. Germline V gene data show CDR1 as GTSNPN and CDR2 as SVGIG (reference sequence). V shed 6 bases and J 6 bases; nucleotides not matched to a gene: 10. This CDR3 is 15 amino acids long. The CDR3 coding sequence is TGTGCCTGCTCCCCGGGACAGGGGAAGGCCGGGGAGCTGTTTTTT. Protein product: CACSPGQGKAGELFF.

This clone was seen more than once but under ten times. The chain links TRBV19 to TRBJ2-1, with 9 bases matching TRBD2. CDR3 length: 15 amino acids. Trimming cost V 7 bases and J 8 bases; bases outside gene matches: 12. CDR1 and CDR2 from the germline V gene are LNHDA and SQIVND (reference sequence). CDR3 bases: TGTGCCAGTACCGCGACTAGCGGAGGCTTCGATGAGCAGTTCTTC. It encodes CASTATSGGFDEQFF.